A selection of T cell receptor beta chains follows, all from one sample in a study of T cells in Graves' hyperthyroidism and ophthalmopathy. TCRdb redid the calling of the multiplex PCR reads with MiXCR, one entry per CDR3 protein. The table has approximately 610,000 distinct CDR3 sequences, roughly 15% seen once; the top ten hold 4.3%. The source material was blood. The receptors here all came from a woman aged 40 to 50 with Graves' ophthalmopathy. CDR3s include the opening cysteine and the closing phenylalanine or tryptophan. A D gene is named only where the DNA matches it firmly. Clone size appears in some rows only: once, few, many, or a class for an expanded clone.

V gene: TRBV2
clone size: many
J gene: TRBJ2-7
D gene: .
CDR3 protein: CANLGTSYEQYF
CDR3 DNA: TGTGCCAACCTGGGGACCTCCTACGAGCAGTACTTC

V gene: TRBV20-1
clone size: many
J gene: TRBJ2-7
D gene: .
CDR3 protein: CSAPRGGAYEQYF
CDR3 DNA: TGCAGTGCCCCAAGGGGCGGGGCCTACGAGCAGTACTTC

V gene: TRBV6-2/TRBV6-3
clone size: many
J gene: TRBJ1-2
D gene: .
CDR3 protein: CASSNQGIGGYTF
CDR3 DNA: TGTGCCAGCAGTAACCAGGGAATCGGGGGCTACACCTTC

V gene: TRBV7-2
clone size: many
J gene: TRBJ2-7
D gene: TRBD1
CDR3 protein: CASSLGTDRGEQYF
CDR3 DNA: TGTGCCAGCAGCTTAGGAACCGACAGGGGAGAGCAGTACTTC

V gene: TRBV6-1
clone size: once
J gene: TRBJ1-3
D gene: TRBD1
CDR3 protein: CASSAGQGASGNTIYF
CDR3 DNA: TGTGCCAGCAGTGCCGGACAGGGGGCTTCTGGAAACACCATATATTTT

V gene: TRBV3-1
clone size: .
J gene: TRBJ2-7
D gene: .
CDR3 protein: CASSQGRDRPYEQYF
CDR3 DNA: TGTGCCAGCAGCCAAGGAAGGGATAGGCCTTACGAGCAGTACTTC

V gene: TRBV6-1
clone size: many
J gene: TRBJ2-5
D gene: TRBD1
CDR3 protein: CASSQTGPTRTQYF
CDR3 DNA: TGTGCCAGCAGCCAGACAGGGCCCACCCGGACCCAGTACTTC

V gene: TRBV27
clone size: many
J gene: TRBJ2-7
D gene: .
CDR3 protein: CASSLIGTTNYEQYF
CDR3 DNA: TGTGCCAGCAGTTTAATCGGGACCACAAACTACGAGCAGTACTTC

V gene: TRBV27
clone size: many
J gene: TRBJ1-5
D gene: .
CDR3 protein: CASRLTTGSNQPQHF
CDR3 DNA: TGTGCCAGCAGGCTAACGACAGGAAGCAATCAGCCCCAGCATTTT

V gene: TRBV20-1
clone size: many
J gene: TRBJ1-2
D gene: .
CDR3 protein: CSATTESYGYTF
CDR3 DNA: TGCAGTGCTACGACAGAGAGCTATGGCTACACCTTC

V gene: TRBV12-3/TRBV12-4
clone size: many
J gene: TRBJ2-2
D gene: .
CDR3 protein: CASRTWGQANTGELFF
CDR3 DNA: TGTGCCAGCAGGACATGGGGACAAGCGAACACCGGGGAGCTGTTTTTT